A selection of T cell receptor beta chains follows, all from one sample in a study of cytotoxic CD8 clonotypes in ibrutinib-treated CLL. Using immunoSEQ multiplex PCR, the repertoire was profiled, and TCRdb retains in-frame clones only, with some absent. The profile shows over 110,000 clones, more than 85% of them singletons. This specimen was PBMCs, taken after 12 months of ibrutinib treatment. The receptors come from a human donor with chronic lymphocytic leukemia. CDR3s include the opening cysteine and the closing phenylalanine or tryptophan. The order of the fields is J gene, clone size, V gene, D gene, CDR3 protein, CDR3 DNA. D genes are given only for firm matches. The size entry is marked missing in some rows and otherwise reads once, few, many or a size class.

TRBJ2-2,-,TRBV7-8,-,CASSLNWNTGELFF,TGTGCCAGCAGCTTAAACTGGAACACCGGGGAGCTGTTTTTT
TRBJ2-2,few,TRBV19,-,CASCIDSGTGELFF,TGTGCCAGTTGCATTGACAGCGGCACCGGGGAGCTGTTTTTT
TRBJ1-4,-,TRBV29-1,TRBD1,CSVVLQGYEKLFF,TGCAGCGTTGTTCTACAGGGGTATGAAAAACTGTTTTTT
TRBJ2-7,-,TRBV14,TRBD2,CASSQTSGSFYEQYF,TGTGCCAGCAGCCAAACTAGCGGGAGCTTCTACGAGCAGTACTTC
TRBJ1-2,-,TRBV6-1,-,CASSEIGILTGYTF,TGTGCCAGCAGTGAAATAGGGATCTTAACGGGCTACACCTTC
TRBJ2-2,-,TRBV9,-,CASSVGQLHRELFF,TGTGCCAGCAGCGTAGGACAACTGCACCGGGAGCTGTTTTTT
TRBJ2-5,-,TRBV19,TRBD1,CASSIAGQGSQETQYF,TGTGCCAGTAGTATAGCGGGACAGGGTAGCCAAGAGACCCAGTACTTC
TRBJ2-6,-,TRBV28,-,CASGSSLGTTNSGANVLTF,TGTGCCAGCGGGTCATCCCTCGGGACAACTAACTCTGGGGCCAACGTCCTGACTTTC
TRBJ2-7,-,TRBV27,-,CASSLSNPLEEQYF,TGTGCCAGCAGTTTATCGAACCCTTTAGAGGAGCAGTACTTC
TRBJ2-2,once,TRBV30,-,CAWDAGTTNTGELFF,TGTGCCTGGGACGCCGGGACAACGAACACCGGGGAGCTGTTTTTT
TRBJ1-1,-,TRBV12-5,-,CAPGPKGPLNTEAFF,TGTGCTCCCGGGCCCAAGGGGCCGCTAAACACTGAAGCTTTCTTT